This T cell receptor beta chain derives from a study of early T cells in non-severe SARS-CoV-2 infection (dated by TCRdb to the early 2020s). In the study overall: Because TCR sequencing relied on bulk RNA taken from unsorted whole blood, pairing of alpha and beta chains was not possible.

This was a case-control study nested in a cohort of healthcare workers in London, UK, who had nasopharyngeal swab PCR tests and blood samples taken every week. Healthcare workers were recruited during the week of the UK lockdown, between 23 and 31 March 2020, and followed weekly for up to roughly 15 weeks. Overall study results and their limits: VDJdb matching was skewed toward anti-spike CD8 responses and likely underestimated virus-specific expansions, missing private and CD4 specificities.

This clonotype has only a few counts. Its target antigen remains unknown. No much larger clone is present one base from it, and per-base qualities are unavailable. Libraries were prepared through 5' RACE. The sequencer was a NextSeq 500. To correct for sequencing error and PCR bias, the TCR library protocol tagged individual cDNA molecules with unique molecular identifiers. TCR alpha and beta chains were both sequenced, and the abundances of alpha and beta sequences in each sample were closely correlated with each other. The study's processing was this. Decombinator V4 was used to annotate TCR sequences for V gene, J gene and CDR3. TCRs were defined as expanded if a significant change between any two time points was detected under a Poisson model with p below 0.0001. TCR abundances were normalised to the total number of TCRs sequenced in each sample and reported as counts per million. A search of VDJdb, accessed on 1 November 2021, was run for TCRs annotated to CMV, EBV and SARS-CoV-2, with TCRs annotated for multiple antigens excluded. In TCRdb, the public reads were trimmed at Q25 with fastp and aligned with MiXCR, with productive beta chains retained. Each entry is one CDR3 protein sequence, shown with its most common DNA and genes. TCRdb's processing, not the study's, gives the V and J calls here. Counted in this sample were tens of thousands of distinct CDR3 sequences; 6.1% of them appeared once. The ten largest clones represent roughly 12% of the sample.

Material: whole blood. The TCR sequence derives from an adult who was a healthcare worker with PCR-confirmed SARS-CoV-2 infection or an uninfected control (not recorded which).

The CDR3 loop reads CASSPSGGNEKLFF. The sequenced DNA is TGTGCCAGCAGTCCCTCGGGAGGTAATGAAAAACTGTTTTTT. The V and J genes are TRBV12-3 or TRBV12-4 and TRBJ1-4; too little of a D gene remains to name it. At the junction V is shortened by 5 bases and J by 4 bases, with 11 bases in between. The CDR3, cysteine through phenylalanine, is 14 amino acids long. Only CDR3 DNA remains: 42 bases, in frame from the first base.